This TCR beta chain was documented in a study of T cells in Graves' hyperthyroidism and ophthalmopathy. Study-wide context: Prior to any treatment, at the point of initial diagnosis, peripheral blood was collected.

Using RNA transcripts as the source, TCR beta CDR3 regions were amplified. A first-round RT-PCR of the TCR CDR3 used the HTBI primer set. MiXCR, applied by TCRdb to the multiplex PCR reads, yields one record per CDR3 protein. This table has about 640,000 distinct CDR3 sequences, less than 25% appearing once. Study-level points and caveats: Most thyroid clonotypes expanded above 0.001 were also detected in blood.

V was trimmed by 2 bases and J by 12 bases, leaving 8 bases between them. The germline V gene encodes CDR1 KGHSH and CDR2 LQKENI. CDR3 size: 12 residues. This clonotype was counted ten times or more. What it binds is unknown. This sequence joins TRBV18 and TRBJ1-6; a possible D gene is TRBD1 (5 bases). This TCR came from a young man with Graves' ophthalmopathy. Sequencing was done on a sample of blood. In DNA form, the CDR3 reads TGTGCCAGCTCACCATCCGGGGGACCCCTCCACTTT. Protein sequence: CASSPSGGPLHF.